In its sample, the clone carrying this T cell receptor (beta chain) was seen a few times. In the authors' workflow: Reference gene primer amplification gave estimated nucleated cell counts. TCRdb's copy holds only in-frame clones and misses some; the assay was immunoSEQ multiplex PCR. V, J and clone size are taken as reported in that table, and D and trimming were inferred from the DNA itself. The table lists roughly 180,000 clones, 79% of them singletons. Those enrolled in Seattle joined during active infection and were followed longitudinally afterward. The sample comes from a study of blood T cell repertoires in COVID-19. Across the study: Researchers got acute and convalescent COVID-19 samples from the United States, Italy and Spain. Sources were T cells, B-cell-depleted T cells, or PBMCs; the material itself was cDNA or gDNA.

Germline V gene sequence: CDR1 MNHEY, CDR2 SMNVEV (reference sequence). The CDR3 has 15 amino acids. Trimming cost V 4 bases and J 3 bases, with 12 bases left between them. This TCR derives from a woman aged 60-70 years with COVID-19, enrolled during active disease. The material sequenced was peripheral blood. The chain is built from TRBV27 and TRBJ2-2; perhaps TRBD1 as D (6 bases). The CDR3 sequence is CASSYREIHTGELFF. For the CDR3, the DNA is TGTGCCAGCAGTTACAGGGAGATTCACACCGGGGAGCTGTTTTTT.